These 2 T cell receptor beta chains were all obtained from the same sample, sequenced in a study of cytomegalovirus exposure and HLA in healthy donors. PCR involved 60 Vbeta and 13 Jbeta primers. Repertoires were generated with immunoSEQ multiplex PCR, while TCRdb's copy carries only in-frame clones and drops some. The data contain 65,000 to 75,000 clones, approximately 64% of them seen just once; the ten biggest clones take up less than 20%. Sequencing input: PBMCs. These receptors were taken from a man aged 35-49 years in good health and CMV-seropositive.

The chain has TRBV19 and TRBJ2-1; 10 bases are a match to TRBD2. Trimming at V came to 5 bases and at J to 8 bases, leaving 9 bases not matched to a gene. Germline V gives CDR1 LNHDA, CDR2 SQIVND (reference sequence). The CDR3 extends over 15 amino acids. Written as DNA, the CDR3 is TGTGCCAGTAGTGCCCCAGCGGGAGGGAAGGATGAGCAGTTCTTC. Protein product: CASSAPAGGKDEQFF.

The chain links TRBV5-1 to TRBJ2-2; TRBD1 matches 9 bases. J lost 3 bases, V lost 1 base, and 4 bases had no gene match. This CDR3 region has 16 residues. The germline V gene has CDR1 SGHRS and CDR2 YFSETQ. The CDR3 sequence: CASSLTGGGDTGELFF. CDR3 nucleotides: TGCGCCAGCAGCTTGACAGGGGGCGGGGACACCGGGGAGCTGTTTTTT.